This T cell receptor (gamma chain) stems from a study of intestinal T cells in coeliac disease. A few counts support this clone. The antigen remains unidentified. Using about 210 ng of biopsy DNA, TRG was amplified with LymphoTrack primers. TCRdb reprocessed the multiplex PCR reads through CATT. Seen here are 2,000 to 2,500 gamma-chain clones, 45% to 50% observed once, and the top ten hold 4.5% to 6%. The CDR3 has 12 amino acids. V lost 0 bases and J lost 7; bases outside the gene matches: 3. CDR1 and CDR2 from the germline V gene are EGSNGY and YDSYNSKV. Genomic DNA came from ten approximately 4.8-µm formalin-fixed paraffin-embedded scrolls per case. Regarding the study as a whole: Leave-one-out accuracy for TRG clustering was reportedly less than 90%, training over 91%. Reported leave-one-out accuracy of TRD kmer clustering was roughly 90%. Some TCR sequences were likely missing due to degraded FFPE-derived DNA.

The specimen was a duodenal biopsy. The clonotype comes from a human donor with celiac disease. This chain uses TRGV2 with TRGJ1 or TRGJ2. Written as DNA, the CDR3 is TGTGCCACCTGGGACGGGCAATATAAGAAACTCTTT. This encodes CATWDGQYKKLF.